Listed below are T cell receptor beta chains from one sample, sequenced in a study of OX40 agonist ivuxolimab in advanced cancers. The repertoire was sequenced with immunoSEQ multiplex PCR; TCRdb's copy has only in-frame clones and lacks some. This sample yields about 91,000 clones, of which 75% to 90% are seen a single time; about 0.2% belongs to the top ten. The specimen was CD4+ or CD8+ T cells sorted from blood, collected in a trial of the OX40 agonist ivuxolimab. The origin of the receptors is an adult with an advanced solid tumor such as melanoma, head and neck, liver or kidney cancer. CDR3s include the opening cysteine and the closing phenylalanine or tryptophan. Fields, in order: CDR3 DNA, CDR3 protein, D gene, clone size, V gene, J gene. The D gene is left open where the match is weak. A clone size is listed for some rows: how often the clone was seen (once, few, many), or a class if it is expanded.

TGTGCCAGCAGCGTAGCGGGGACAGGGGAAGAGCAGTACTTC,CASSVAGTGEEQYF,TRBD1,NA,TRBV9,TRBJ2-7
TGTGCCAGTAGTATAGGAGAATTAGGACCATCGATGTATGAGCAGTTCTTC,CASSIGELGPSMYEQFF,NA,NA,TRBV19,TRBJ2-1
TGTGCCAGCAGCTTATGGCAGAGCAATCAGCCCCAGCATTTT,CASSLWQSNQPQHF,NA,NA,TRBV7-2,TRBJ1-5
TGTGCCAGCAGCCACGGGACTAGCGTAGACAATGAGCAGTTCTTC,CASSHGTSVDNEQFF,TRBD2,once,TRBV11-3,TRBJ2-1
TGTGCCGGGTACAATACCTACTCCTACAATGAGCAGTTCTTC,CAGYNTYSYNEQFF,NA,NA,TRBV30,TRBJ2-1
TGTGCCAGCAGTTACCGGGGCGGGGGGGGCACAGATACGCAGTATTTT,CASSYRGGGGTDTQYF,TRBD2,NA,TRBV6-5,TRBJ2-3
TGTGCCAGCAGCTCCTCTTGGTCGGCTAGCGGGAGGGGGTACAATGAGCAGTTCTTC,CASSSSWSASGRGYNEQFF,TRBD2,NA,TRBV5-4,TRBJ2-1
TGTGCCAGCAGCCCCGGGACGGCTCGCTACGAGCAGTACTTC,CASSPGTARYEQYF,NA,NA,TRBV28,TRBJ2-7
TGCGCCAGCAGCCCCCTGCCTGACACTGAAGCTTTCTTT,CASSPLPDTEAFF,NA,NA,TRBV5-1,TRBJ1-1
TGTGCCAGCAGCTCAACCGGGACAGGAGGGGAAAAACTGTTTTTT,CASSSTGTGGEKLFF,TRBD1,NA,TRBV7-9,TRBJ1-4
TGTGCCAGCAGACGCACAGATACGCAGTATTTT,CASRRTDTQYF,NA,NA,TRBV5-6,TRBJ2-3
TGCGCCAGCAGCTTGGTATCAGGACCGAACACCGGGGAGCTGTTTTTT,CASSLVSGPNTGELFF,NA,NA,TRBV5-1,TRBJ2-2
TGTGCCAGCAACCGGGGGGACAGGGGTAATATTAATGAGCAGTTCTTC,CASNRGDRGNINEQFF,TRBD1,few,TRBV7-9,TRBJ2-1
TGTGCCACCAGCAGAGGTTACCCGGGACAGGGGAACACTGAAGCTTTCTTT,CATSRGYPGQGNTEAFF,TRBD1,NA,TRBV15,TRBJ1-1
TGTGCCAGCAGTTACAACCCCGGGACAGCGAACACTGAAGCTTTCTTT,CASSYNPGTANTEAFF,TRBD1,NA,TRBV6-5,TRBJ1-1
TGTGCCAGCAGCCCCGCAGGGGTAAGCGGCTACACCTTC,CASSPAGVSGYTF,NA,NA,TRBV7-2,TRBJ1-2
TGCGCCAGCAGTGACCATCTCCTGAGCGGGGGGGCCCCCAAAAACATTCAGTACTTC,CASSDHLLSGGAPKNIQYF,TRBD2,NA,TRBV10-2,TRBJ2-4
TGCGCCAGCAGCAGGGGAGCAGGATCCTACGAGCAGTACTTC,CASSRGAGSYEQYF,NA,once,TRBV4-3,TRBJ2-7
TGTGCCAGCAGTTTATTGACAGGGGACGAGCAGTACTTC,CASSLLTGDEQYF,TRBD1,NA,TRBV27,TRBJ2-7
TGTGGAGCAGCGGGGTCGGGTGAGCAGTTCTTC,CGAAGSGEQFF,TRBD2,NA,TRBV7-9,TRBJ2-1
TGTGCCAGCAGCCTGACCTCCGGGACTGTCCCTTACGAGCAGTACTTC,CASSLTSGTVPYEQYF,NA,NA,TRBV7-2,TRBJ2-7
TGTGCCTGGAGTCATGGAGGTGAAAAACTGTTTTTT,CAWSHGGEKLFF,NA,NA,TRBV30,TRBJ1-4
TGCGCCAGCAGCTTGTCGGGGTTTGAAGCTTTCTTT,CASSLSGFEAFF,NA,NA,TRBV5-1,TRBJ1-1
TGTGCCAGCAGCGGGCTGGGGGGGCAAGCTTTCTTT,CASSGLGGQAFF,NA,few,TRBV9,TRBJ1-1
TGCGCCAGCAGCTTAGGGGGGGATACGCAGTATTTT,CASSLGGDTQYF,NA,NA,TRBV5-1,TRBJ2-3
TGCGCCAGCAGCCAAGGAGGGGCGGGGGACACTGAAGCTTTCTTT,CASSQGGAGDTEAFF,NA,NA,TRBV4-1,TRBJ1-1
TGCAGTGTCTTCGTTACAGATACGCAGTATTTT,CSVFVTDTQYF,NA,NA,TRBV20-1,TRBJ2-3
TGTGCCACCAGCAGTGAACGGCACTCCTACGAGCAGTACTTC,CATSSERHSYEQYF,NA,NA,TRBV15,TRBJ2-7
TGTGCCATTGGGGGGGACGCAGATACGCAGTATTTT,CAIGGDADTQYF,TRBD2,once,TRBV10-3,TRBJ2-3
TGTGCCAGCAGCTTGGGGGTTTCCGGCGAAGCTTTCTTT,CASSLGVSGEAFF,NA,NA,TRBV5-6,TRBJ1-1
TGTGCCTGGAGTGTACGAGGGGCGTGGGAGACCCAGTACTTC,CAWSVRGAWETQYF,NA,NA,TRBV30,TRBJ2-5
TGTGCCAGCAGCTTACTGGGAGCAGAGACCCAGTACTTC,CASSLLGAETQYF,NA,few,TRBV7-9,TRBJ2-5
TGTGCCAGCAGCCCCCCCGGGACAGCCTACTATGGCTACACCTTC,CASSPPGTAYYGYTF,TRBD1,NA,TRBV16,TRBJ1-2
TGTGCCAGCAGCTCCAGGAGGGACAGGGACCCTCCCCGCTATGGCTACACCTTC,CASSSRRDRDPPRYGYTF,TRBD1,NA,TRBV11-2,TRBJ1-2
TGTGCCAGAAGCTTTTGGTATGGGTGGCAGCGGGGGACCGGGGAGACCCAGTACTTC,CARSFWYGWQRGTGETQYF,TRBD2,NA,TRBV5-3,TRBJ2-5
TGTGCCAGCAGTTCCGTCCTCCCAAACACTGAAGCTTTCTTT,CASSSVLPNTEAFF,NA,few,TRBV6-5,TRBJ1-1
TGTGCCAGCAGTCCCCTGCTAGCGCGTTCCTACGAGCAGTACTTC,CASSPLLARSYEQYF,NA,NA,TRBV7-2,TRBJ2-7
TGTGCCAGCAGTCGGTTGGGGATAGTTAATCAGCCCCAGCATTTT,CASSRLGIVNQPQHF,NA,NA,TRBV6-1,TRBJ1-5
TGCGCCAGCAGCCAAGAGGGACAGGGGGCAGGTGGCTACACCTTC,CASSQEGQGAGGYTF,TRBD1,NA,TRBV4-1,TRBJ1-2
TGTGCCAGCTCACCAACGACAGGGAACACTGAAGCTTTCTTT,CASSPTTGNTEAFF,NA,few,TRBV18,TRBJ1-1
TGTGCCAGCAGTTTCATGGGACAGGGGGGCACTGAAGCTTTCTTT,CASSFMGQGGTEAFF,TRBD1,NA,TRBV27,TRBJ1-1
TGCGCCAGCAGCTCACAGACAGGGTTGGATCAGCCCCAGCATTTT,CASSSQTGLDQPQHF,TRBD1,NA,TRBV5-1,TRBJ1-5
TGTGCCAGCTCCACGACGGGCCAAGCAGGCAATCAGCCCCAGCATTTT,CASSTTGQAGNQPQHF,NA,NA,TRBV18,TRBJ1-5
TGTGCCAGTACCCCGAATGGGTACAGGGGATCATCAGATACGCAGTATTTT,CASTPNGYRGSSDTQYF,TRBD1,NA,TRBV19,TRBJ2-3
TGCGCCAGCAGCCTACTAGCGGGGAGTACAGATACGCAGTATTTT,CASSLLAGSTDTQYF,TRBD2,NA,TRBV5-1,TRBJ2-3
TGTGCCTGGAGTTATTTCACAAACACTGAAGCTTTCTTT,CAWSYFTNTEAFF,NA,few,TRBV30,TRBJ1-1
TGTGCCAGCAGCCGCACAGGGTTCGTGTCAGCTTTCTTT,CASSRTGFVSAFF,NA,NA,TRBV28,TRBJ1-1
TGTGCCAGCAGTTACTTGGGTGACAATGAAGCTTTCTTT,CASSYLGDNEAFF,NA,NA,TRBV6-5,TRBJ1-1
TGTGCCAGCAGCTTAGTGCTCTTAGCGGGGGCTTACAATGAGCAGTTCTTC,CASSLVLLAGAYNEQFF,TRBD2,NA,TRBV7-2,TRBJ2-1
TGTGCCAGTACCTCGGTCGGGGCCGCCAACTATGGCTACACCTTC,CASTSVGAANYGYTF,NA,NA,TRBV19,TRBJ1-2
TGTGCCAGCAGGGACCGGGACAGGAGGCCCTACGAGCAGTACTTC,CASRDRDRRPYEQYF,TRBD1,NA,TRBV28,TRBJ2-7
TGTGCCAGCTCACCTTCGACAGGGCTAAACACTGAAGCTTTCTTT,CASSPSTGLNTEAFF,TRBD1,NA,TRBV18,TRBJ1-1
TGCGCCAGCTCCACACGTGCGAGGACAGGGAATCAGCCCCAGCATTTT,CASSTRARTGNQPQHF,TRBD1,NA,TRBV10-2,TRBJ1-5
TGTGCCAGCAGCTTGGGGGAACCCGAATACAATGAGCAGTTCTTC,CASSLGEPEYNEQFF,NA,NA,TRBV7-2,TRBJ2-1
TGTGCCAGCTCTGAGGGAATTACCCTCACCATATATTTT,CASSEGITLTIYF,NA,NA,TRBV2,TRBJ1-3
TGCGCCAGCAGCTTGGTGCGAGGAGGGGATGGCTACACCTTC,CASSLVRGGDGYTF,NA,NA,TRBV5-1,TRBJ1-2
TGTGCCAGCAGCTTGCGCCAGATGAACACTGAAGCTTTCTTT,CASSLRQMNTEAFF,NA,NA,TRBV5-6,TRBJ1-1
TGCGCCAGCAGCTCGGGACAGTTCACAGATACGCAGTATTTT,CASSSGQFTDTQYF,TRBD1,NA,TRBV5-1,TRBJ2-3
TGCGCCAGCAGAACCGGGACAGGACCCACCGGGGAGCTGTTTTTT,CASRTGTGPTGELFF,TRBD1,NA,TRBV10-2,TRBJ2-2